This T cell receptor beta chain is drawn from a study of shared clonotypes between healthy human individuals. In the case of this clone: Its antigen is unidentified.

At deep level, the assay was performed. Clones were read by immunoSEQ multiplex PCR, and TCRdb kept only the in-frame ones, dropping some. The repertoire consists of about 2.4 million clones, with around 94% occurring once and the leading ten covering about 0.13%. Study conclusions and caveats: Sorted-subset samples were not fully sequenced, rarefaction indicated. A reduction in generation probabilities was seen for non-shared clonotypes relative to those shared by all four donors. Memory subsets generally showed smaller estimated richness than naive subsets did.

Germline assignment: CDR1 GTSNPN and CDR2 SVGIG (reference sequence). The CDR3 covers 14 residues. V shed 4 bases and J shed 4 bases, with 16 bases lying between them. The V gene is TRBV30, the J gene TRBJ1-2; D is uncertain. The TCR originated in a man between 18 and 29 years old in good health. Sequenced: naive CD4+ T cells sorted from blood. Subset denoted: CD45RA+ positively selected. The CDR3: CAWTLLTVGYGYTF. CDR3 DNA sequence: TGTGCCTGGACTCTCTTGACCGTGGGCTATGGCTACACCTTC.